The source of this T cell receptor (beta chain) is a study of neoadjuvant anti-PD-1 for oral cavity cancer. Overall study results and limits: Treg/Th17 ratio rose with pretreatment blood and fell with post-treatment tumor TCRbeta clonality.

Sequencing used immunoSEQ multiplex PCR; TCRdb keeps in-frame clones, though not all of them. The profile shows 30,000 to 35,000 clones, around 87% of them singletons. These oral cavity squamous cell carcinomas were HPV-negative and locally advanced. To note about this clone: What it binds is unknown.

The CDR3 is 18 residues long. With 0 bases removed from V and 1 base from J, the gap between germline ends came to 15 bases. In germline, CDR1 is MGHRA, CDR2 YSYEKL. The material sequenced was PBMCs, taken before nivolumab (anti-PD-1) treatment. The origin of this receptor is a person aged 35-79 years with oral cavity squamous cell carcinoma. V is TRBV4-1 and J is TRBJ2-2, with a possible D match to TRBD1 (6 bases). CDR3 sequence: CASSQEMGTGRNTGELFF. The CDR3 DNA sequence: TGCGCCAGCAGCCAAGAGATGGGAACAGGGCGGAACACCGGGGAGCTGTTTTTT.